These 21 T cell receptor beta chains were sequenced from one sample in a study of lymphopenia after photon versus proton radiotherapy. The method was immunoSEQ multiplex PCR; TCRdb's version includes in-frame clones alone and lacks a portion of them. The sample contains about 53,000 clones, more than 70% of which appear only once. The material sequenced was peripheral blood, taken from a patient treated with photon-based radiotherapy. The source is a man between 50 and 59 years old with gastric cancer.

The rearrangement joins TRBV7-9 to TRBJ2-1; D is uncertain. Germline CDR1 and CDR2: SEHNR and FQNEAQ (reference sequence). This CDR3 spans 14 amino acids. V lost 5 bases and J lost 6, with 14 bases in between. As DNA, the CDR3 is TGTGCCAGCAGCCATAGTTTCAAGCCCAATGAGCAGTTCTTC. This gives the protein CASSHSFKPNEQFF.

The chain joins TRBV5-6 to TRBJ2-5; 8 bases are shared with TRBD1. V shed 4 bases, J shed 1 base, and the junction held 6 bases outside the gene matches. The CDR3 covers 15 residues. CDR1 is SGHDT and CDR2 is YYEEEE in the germline V gene. CDR3 amino acids: CASSPGQARQETQYF. The CDR3 DNA reads as TGTGCCAGCAGCCCGGGACAGGCCCGCCAAGAGACCCAGTACTTC. The full variable domain, rest sourced from reference TRBV5-6 and TRBJ2-5, is DAGVTQSPTHLIKTRGQQVTLRCSPKSGHDTVSWYQQALGQGPQFIFQYYEEEERQRGNFPDRFSGHQFPNYSSELNVNALLLGDSALYLCASSPGQARQETQYFGPGTRLLVL.

The sample holds a few counts of this clone. This chain links TRBV30 with TRBJ1-5; tentatively, D is TRBD1 (5 bases). The CDR3 is made up of 13 amino acids. CDR1 GTSNPN and CDR2 SVGIG come from the germline V gene (reference sequence). V was pared by 1 base and J by 5 bases, with 9 bases between. In nucleotides, the CDR3 is TGTGCCTGGAGTGAGCAGGGCGATCAGCCCCAGCATTTT. Translating gives CAWSEQGDQPQHF.

The V and J genes are TRBV19 and TRBJ2-1; 8 positions agree with TRBD2. The junction had 4 bases not matched to a gene; V was cut back by 7 bases and J by 8 bases. This CDR3 spans 12 amino acids. Germline V gives CDR1 LNHDA, CDR2 SQIVND (reference sequence). The CDR3 region is CASNQAGDEQFF. The CDR3, as DNA: TGTGCCAGTAACCAAGCGGGAGATGAGCAGTTCTTC.

The rearrangement links TRBV7-6 to TRBJ2-1, with D unclear. Germline V gene sequence: CDR1 SGHVS, CDR2 FNYEAQ. V lost 1 base and J 8 bases, leaving 6 bases between the germline ends. This CDR3 comprises 12 residues. This CDR3 is CASSLDGDEQFF. CDR3 bases: TGTGCCAGCAGCTTAGACGGAGATGAGCAGTTCTTC.

CDR3 in DNA: TGTGCCAGCAGCCGACAGGGAGGGTACGAGCAGTACTTC. Translating gives CASSRQGGYEQYF. The chain couples TRBV5-4 to TRBJ2-7; the D call may be TRBD1 or TRBD2 (7 bases each). Germline values: CDR1 SGHNT, CDR2 YYREEE (reference sequence). Trimming left V 4 bases short and J 4 bases short, with 12 bases between. CDR3 size: 13 residues.

This sequence joins TRBV29-1 and TRBJ2-3; unclear D gene. This CDR3 spans 14 amino acids. CDR1 and CDR2 from the germline V gene are SQVTM and ANQGSEA. The germline V and J ends were trimmed by 1 base and 2 bases, with 10 bases remaining between them. The CDR3 loop is CSVEVWLTTDTQYF. The CDR3 DNA reads TGCAGCGTTGAAGTTTGGCTTACCACAGATACGCAGTATTTT.

The rearrangement links TRBV7-9 to TRBJ1-1, with D uncertain. Germline-derived CDR1 and CDR2 are SEHNR and FQNEAQ (reference sequence). V was trimmed by 0 bases and J by 4 bases, leaving 3 bases between them. This CDR3 is built from 12 residues. The CDR3, as DNA: TGTGCCAGCAGCTTAGCTAGCACTGAAGCTTTCTTT. It encodes CASSLASTEAFF. The full variable domain, completed using reference TRBV7-9 and TRBJ1-1, is DTGVSQNPRHKITKRGQNVTFRCDPISEHNRLYWYRQTLGQGPEFLTYFQNEAQLEKSRLLSDRFSAERPKGSFSTLEIQRTEQGDSAMYLCASSLASTEAFFGQGTRLTVV.

The J gene is TRBJ2-7, the V gene TRBV11-2; 10 bases match TRBD2. CDR1 SGHAT and CDR2 FQNNGV come from the germline V gene. CDR3 length equals 16 residues. V lost 7 bases, J lost 0 bases, and 9 bases stayed unmatched. The CDR3 spells CASNPLWTSGSYEQYF. In DNA form, the CDR3 reads TGTGCCAGCAACCCCCTGTGGACTAGCGGCTCCTACGAGCAGTACTTC.

The gene calls are TRBV5-4 and TRBJ2-7, with 7 positions matching TRBD1. The CDR3 has 17 residues. The ends lost 3 bases at V and 0 bases at J; junction bases unmatched: 12. The germline CDR1 and CDR2 sequences are SGHNT and YYREEE (reference sequence). The CDR3 DNA sequence: TGTGCCAGCAGCTCATTGTCCGGGACAGCGAGCTCCTACGAGCAGTACTTC. As protein: CASSSLSGTASSYEQYF.

The chain carries TRBV11-2 and TRBJ2-2; 9 nucleotides align to TRBD2. V lost 3 bases and J lost 4; bases outside the gene matches: 3. Looked up from germline, CDR1 is SGHAT and CDR2 is FQNNGV. The CDR3 runs to 15 residues. The CDR3 sequence is CASSLFSGGTGELFF. The CDR3 DNA reads as TGTGCCAGCAGCTTGTTTAGCGGGGGCACCGGGGAGCTGTTTTTT.

The V and J genes are TRBV18 and TRBJ1-2; 10 positions agree with TRBD1. V gave up 3 bases and J gave up 7 bases; unmatched junction bases: 5. The V gene's germline CDR1 is KGHSH and CDR2 LQKENI. The CDR3 sequence is 14 residues long. CDR3: CASSPDRGIGGYTF. The CDR3 nucleotides read TGTGCCAGCTCACCGGACAGGGGGATAGGTGGCTACACCTTC. The full variable domain, rest sourced from reference TRBV18 and TRBJ1-2, is NAGVMQNPRHLVRRRGQEARLRCSPMKGHSHVYWYRQLPEEGLKFMVYLQKENIIDESGMPKERFSAEFPKEGPSILRIQQVVRGDSAAYFCASSPDRGIGGYTFGSGTRLTVV.

J is TRBJ1-2 and V is TRBV10-3; TRBD1 agrees at 9 bases. This CDR3 is 12 amino acids long. V trimming: 10 bases; J trimming: 6 bases; junction bases outside the gene matches: 6. Per germline, CDR1 ENHRY and CDR2 SYGVKD. The CDR3 loop is CATRDRVDGYTF. In nucleotides, the CDR3 is TGTGCCACCCGGGACAGGGTTGATGGCTACACCTTC.

This clone was counted a few times. This chain connects TRBV6-1 to TRBJ1-2; D possibly corresponds to TRBD1 (5 bases). The length of the CDR3 is 14 residues. Germline CDR1 reads MNHNS; CDR2 reads SASEGT. V was pared by 5 bases and J by 3 bases, with 13 bases between. CDR3 DNA sequence: TGTGCCAGCAGTCCTATGGGGGTCGACTATGGCTACACCTTC. Its translation is CASSPMGVDYGYTF.

This chain uses TRBV28 with TRBJ1-3; no reliable D call. Trimming pared 2 bases from V and 2 bases from J, leaving 4 bases between. Germline assignment: CDR1 MDHEN and CDR2 SYDVKM. CDR3 size: 13 residues. This chain's CDR3 is CASSLQAGNTIYF. The DNA for the CDR3 is TGTGCCAGCAGTTTACAGGCTGGAAACACCATATATTTT.

This clone has only one observation. The chain couples TRBV4-2 to TRBJ2-1; 8 nucleotides align to TRBD2. CDR3 length equals 18 residues. After removal of 0 bases from V and 4 bases from J, the junction contained 11 bases not matched to a gene. The V gene's germline CDR1 is LGHNA and CDR2 YNFKEQ. CDR3 sequence: CASSQDAPRERGYNEQFF. The CDR3 nucleotides read TGTGCCAGCAGCCAAGATGCCCCTCGGGAGCGGGGGTACAATGAGCAGTTCTTC.

J is TRBJ2-7 and V is TRBV4-1; 10 nucleotides align to TRBD1. The CDR3 sequence is 17 residues long. Germline CDR1 MGHRA, CDR2 YSYEKL. V lost 2 bases, J lost 1 base, and 8 bases stayed unmatched. The CDR3 is CASSQLMPGQGSYEQYF. The CDR3 DNA is TGCGCCAGCAGCCAACTCATGCCGGGACAGGGGTCCTACGAGCAGTACTTC.

This clone was found a few times. The rearrangement uses TRBV19 and TRBJ2-5; D is possibly TRBD2 (6 bases). The V end was cut by 5 bases, the J end by 5 bases, with 18 bases between. The CDR3 is 15 residues long. The germline gives CDR1 LNHDA, CDR2 SQIVND (reference sequence). CDR3 residues: CASSARSGRGETQYF. CDR3 coding DNA: TGTGCCAGTAGTGCCCGTAGCGGTCGTGGGGAGACCCAGTACTTC.

The J gene is TRBJ2-3, the V gene TRBV7-2; 11 bases are shared with TRBD2. Germline values: CDR1 SGHTA, CDR2 FQGNSA. Trimming removed 6 bases from V and 6 bases from J; junction bases left unmatched: 11. This CDR3 is built from 16 residues. In nucleotides, the CDR3 is TGTGCCAGCAGTTCCCCTAGCGGGAGGCCAGGGGATACGCAGTATTTT. It translates to CASSSPSGRPGDTQYF. The variable domain in full, with the rest retrieved from reference TRBV7-2 and TRBJ2-3, is GAGVSQSPSNKVTEKGKDVELRCDPISGHTALYWYRQSLGQGLEFLIYFQGNSAPDKSGLPSDRFSAERTGGSVSTLTIQRTQQEDSAVYLCASSSPSGRPGDTQYFGPGTRLTVL.

CDR3 nucleotide sequence: TGTGCCAGCAGCGCGGACGGGAACTATGGCTACACCTTC. Amino acids: CASSADGNYGYTF. This chain uses TRBV7-8 with TRBJ1-2; D unclear. Trimming took off 5 bases at V and 2 bases at J, with 9 bases between the two ends. Germline CDR1 reads SGHVS; CDR2 reads FQNEAQ. The CDR3 contains 13 residues.

This clone turned up a few times. V gene TRBV4-2 combines with J gene TRBJ2-3, with 13 bases aligning to TRBD2. The CDR3 runs 19 residues. From germline, CDR1 is LGHNA and CDR2 YNFKEQ. Losses at the gene ends were 4 bases for V and 0 bases for J; bases not matched to a gene: 10. CDR3 in DNA: TGTGCCAGCAGCCGATCCGGGACTAGCGGGGATGGTAGCACAGATACGCAGTATTTT. Its protein product is CASSRSGTSGDGSTDTQYF.